This TCR beta chain was found in a study of metastatic and nonmetastatic thyroid tumors. TCRdb reassembled clones from the PCR reads with MiXCR. The sample shows around 15,000 clones, roughly 29% of them seen only once. The length of the CDR3 is 11 residues. The V gene lost 0 bases and the J gene lost 8 bases, with 7 bases spanning the gap. Germline-derived CDR1 and CDR2 are GTSNPN and SVGIG (reference sequence). Patients had received no treatment of any kind before thyroid surgery. This TCR derives from a male donor with papillary thyroid cancer or a benign thyroid nodule (not recorded which). Some clones in this sample may be carry-over from other donors' samples. The V call is TRBV30, the J call TRBJ1-2, with no clear D. The sequenced sample consisted of tumor tissue. The CDR3 protein is CAWSVTGGYTF. CDR3 nucleotide sequence: TGTGCCTGGAGTGTTACGGGGGGCTACACCTTC. The variable domain in full, completed from reference TRBV30 and TRBJ1-2, reads SQTIHQWPATLVQPVGSPLSLECTVEGTSNPNLYWYRQAAGRGLQLLFYSVGIGQISSEVPQNLSASRPQDRQFILSSKKLLLSDSGFYLCAWSVTGGYTFGSGTRLTVV.